These 28 T cell receptor beta chains were all obtained from the same sample, sequenced in a study of control samples from healthy donors and cancer patients. Using immunoSEQ multiplex PCR, the repertoire was profiled, and TCRdb retains in-frame clones only, with some absent. The sample holds 57,000 or so clones; around 89% are singletons and the top ten take under 7%. The sequenced material came from PBMCs. The receptor set was obtained from a man in his fifties or sixties with colorectal cancer.

This chain joins TRBV5-1 and TRBJ2-7; D is undetermined. The germline V gene encodes CDR1 SGHRS and CDR2 YFSETQ. CDR3 length: 16 amino acids. V lost 3 bases, J lost 2 bases, and 18 bases lay in between. The CDR3 DNA is TGCGCCAGCAGCTCGCGCGAAGGCCCTGGTACCTACGAGCAGTACTTC. Amino acids: CASSSREGPGTYEQYF.

This chain connects TRBV10-3 to TRBJ1-2; D gene uncertain. The CDR3 length is 15 residues. The V end lost 0 bases, the J end lost 8 bases, and 16 bases lay between the germline ends. Germline V CDR1 and CDR2: ENHRY, SYGVKD. CDR3 coding DNA: TGTGCCATCAGTGAGTCCGGAGGAGCCCTTAAGGGCTACACCTTC. This translates into CAISESGGALKGYTF.

This clone showed up just a few times. The chain has TRBV7-9 and TRBJ1-6; D unresolved. This CDR3 has 12 amino acids. V lost 1 base and J lost 19, with 14 bases in between. From germline, CDR1 is SEHNR and CDR2 FQNEAQ (reference sequence). This CDR3 reads CASSLVGPGVHF. CDR3 nucleotide sequence: TGTGCCAGCAGCTTAGTCGGGCCGGGAGTTCACTTT.

The chain joins TRBV19 to TRBJ1-4; 7 positions match TRBD1. In germline, CDR1 is LNHDA, CDR2 SQIVND (reference sequence). There are 16 residues in the CDR3. V shed 5 bases, J shed 7 bases, and the junction held 13 bases outside the gene matches. Here the CDR3 reads CASSARTGEVGEKLFF. CDR3 bases: TGTGCCAGTAGTGCCCGCACAGGGGAGGTCGGTGAAAAACTGTTTTTT. Filled out from reference TRBV19 and TRBJ1-4, the complete variable domain reads DGGITQSPKYLFRKEGQNVTLSCEQNLNHDAMYWYRQDPGQGLRLIYYSQIVNDFQKGDIAEGYSVSREKKESFPLTVTSAQKNPTAFYLCASSARTGEVGEKLFFGSGTQLSVL.

The chain couples TRBV5-1 to TRBJ2-1; 8 bases line up with TRBD1. Germline-derived CDR1 and CDR2 are SGHRS and YFSETQ. The CDR3 is made up of 16 amino acids. V trimming: 2 bases; J trimming: 5 bases; junction bases outside the gene matches: 9. The CDR3 bases are TGCGCCAGCAGCTTCGCTCAGACAGGGGCGAACAATGAGCAGTTCTTC. Encoded protein: CASSFAQTGANNEQFF. The full variable domain, its missing parts supplied by reference TRBV5-1 and TRBJ2-1, is KAGVTQTPRYLIKTRGQQVTLSCSPISGHRSVSWYQQTPGQGLQFLFEYFSETQRNKGNFPGRFSGRQFSNSRSEMNVSTLELGDSALYLCASSFAQTGANNEQFFGPGTRLTVL.

The V and J genes are TRBV5-1 and TRBJ2-7; 8 bases align to TRBD1. CDR3 length equals 15 residues. CDR1 is SGHRS and CDR2 is YFSETQ in the germline V gene. J gave up 1 base and V 4 bases, and 7 bases lay outside the gene matches. The DNA of the CDR3 is TGCGCCAGCAGCCCGGGACAGGTGGGGTCCTACGAGCAGTACTTC. As protein: CASSPGQVGSYEQYF. The whole variable domain, filled in from reference TRBV5-1 and TRBJ2-7, reads KAGVTQTPRYLIKTRGQQVTLSCSPISGHRSVSWYQQTPGQGLQFLFEYFSETQRNKGNFPGRFSGRQFSNSRSEMNVSTLELGDSALYLCASSPGQVGSYEQYFGPGTRLTVT.

The rearrangement links TRBV15 to TRBJ2-5; D gene unclear. In germline, CDR1 is LNHNV, CDR2 YYDKDF (reference sequence). The CDR3 contains 12 residues. V lost 0 bases, J lost 5 bases, and 4 bases lay in between. The CDR3 DNA reads TGTGCCACCAGCAGAGATCGGGAGACCCAGTACTTC. Its translation is CATSRDRETQYF.

This clone has more than one count but fewer than ten. V is TRBV5-8 and J is TRBJ1-6; 8 nucleotides align to TRBD1. The CDR3 loop spans 15 amino acids. Germline V gene sequence: CDR1 SGHTS, CDR2 YDEGEE. V dropped 0 bases and J dropped 9; count of bases not matched to a gene: 5. This CDR3 reads CASSLEDGTGSPLHF. CDR3 sequence (DNA): TGTGCCAGCAGCTTGGAAGACGGGACAGGTTCACCCCTCCACTTT.

The rearrangement links TRBV7-7 to TRBJ2-5, with TRBD2 as a possible D gene (5 bases). The length of the CDR3 is 14 residues. Between the trimmed V and J ends, which lost 6 bases and 5 bases, there was a span of 16 bases. Looked up from germline, CDR1 is SSHAT and CDR2 is FNYEAQ (reference sequence). The CDR3: CASRPTTGGETQYF. The CDR3 DNA reads as TGTGCCAGCAGACCGACTACGGGCGGGGAGACCCAGTACTTC.

This clone was seen a handful of times. This chain links TRBV10-1 with TRBJ2-7, with 9 bases identical to TRBD1. This CDR3 contains 16 residues. Germline-derived CDR1 and CDR2 are WNHNN and SYGVQD (reference sequence). V trimming: 5 bases; J trimming: 1 base; junction bases outside the gene matches: 9. The DNA for the CDR3 is TGCGCCAGCAGTAAAGGCGGGACAGGGTGGTCCTACGAGCAGTACTTC. This gives the protein CASSKGGTGWSYEQYF.

The rearrangement uses TRBV7-9 and TRBJ2-1, with D possibly matching TRBD2 (5 bases). The CDR3 totals 14 residues. Germline CDR1 and CDR2: SEHNR and FQNEAQ (reference sequence). Trimming removed 2 bases from V and 8 bases from J, with 13 bases in between. CDR3 coding DNA: TGTGCCAGCAGCTTAACATACGGGGTTGATGAGCAGTTCTTC. Translated, it gives CASSLTYGVDEQFF.

This clone was seen only once. The J gene is TRBJ1-5, the V gene TRBV10-3; D is unclear. The CDR3 has 18 amino acids. Germline CDR1 and CDR2: ENHRY and SYGVKD. V was clipped by 0 bases and J by 0 bases, with 15 bases between them. The CDR3 nucleotides are TGTGCCATCAGTGAGTCAGCCTTAATGCACCATAGCAATCAGCCCCAGCATTTT. Translated: CAISESALMHHSNQPQHF.

Here the CDR3 DNA reads TGCGCCAGCAGCCAAGATAGCCCAGGGAGGAGGGGCTATGGCTACACCTTC. It is translated as CASSQDSPGRRGYGYTF. The V gene is TRBV4-1, the J gene TRBJ1-2; TRBD1 might be the D (5 bases). V lost 0 bases, J lost 4 bases, and 18 bases lay in between. The germline CDR1 and CDR2 sequences are MGHRA and YSYEKL. The length of the CDR3 is 17 residues.

Turning to this clone: The CDR3 ends on some other residue instead of the conserved phenylalanine or tryptophan, so this is likely a read error. V and J are TRBV30 and TRBJ1-6; D remains ambiguous. There are 15 residues in the CDR3. Germline CDR1 reads GTSNPN; CDR2 reads SVGIG (reference sequence). Trimming stripped 3 bases from V and 0 bases from J, with 9 bases between. CDR3: CAWSSGSSYNSPLHL. The CDR3, as DNA: TGTGCCTGGAGCAGCGGGAGCTCCTATAATTCACCCCTCCACCTT.

This rearrangement joins TRBV6-5 to TRBJ1-5; 7 bases match TRBD1. The germline CDR1 and CDR2 sequences are MNHEY and SVGAGI. V was clipped by 6 bases and J by 6 bases; unmatched bases: 8. CDR3 length: 14 amino acids. The CDR3 DNA reads TGTGCCAGCAGGGAGGGACAGCCGGGTCAGCCCCAGCATTTT. This codes for CASREGQPGQPQHF.

The V and J genes are TRBV6-1 and TRBJ2-7; 9 nucleotides match TRBD1. With V trimmed by 1 base and J by 4 bases, 5 bases remained unmatched. The CDR3 loop spans 15 amino acids. CDR1 MNHNS and CDR2 SASEGT come from the germline V gene. In DNA form, the CDR3 reads TGTGCCAGCAGTGAAGTAGGGACAGGGCCTTACGAGCAGTACTTC. It encodes CASSEVGTGPYEQYF.

This chain joins TRBV4-3 and TRBJ2-6; 8 nucleotides match TRBD1. The CDR3 length is 19 residues. Germline V gene lookup returns CDR1 LGHNA and CDR2 YSLEER. V gave up 3 bases and J gave up 0 bases; unmatched junction bases: 10. The CDR3 DNA is TGCGCCAGCAGCCAGCGACTGACAGGGGAGAGCTCTGGGGCCAACGTCCTGACTTTC. It is translated as CASSQRLTGESSGANVLTF.

The V call is TRBV9, the J call TRBJ2-5; 14 nucleotides align to TRBD2. This CDR3 has 16 residues. With V trimmed by 4 bases and J by 3 bases, 5 bases remained unmatched. Per the germline V gene, CDR1 is SGDLS and CDR2 is YYNGEE. The CDR3: CASSYGLAGGKETQYF. DNA for the CDR3: TGTGCCAGCAGCTACGGACTAGCGGGGGGTAAAGAGACCCAGTACTTC.

V gene TRBV30 combines with J gene TRBJ1-2; D is unresolved. This CDR3 contains 12 residues. Germline CDR1 is GTSNPN and CDR2 is SVGIG (reference sequence). V lost 3 bases and J lost 8, with 13 bases in between. The DNA of the CDR3 is TGTGCCTGGAGCCAACCCCCGAGAGGCTACACCTTC. This encodes CAWSQPPRGYTF.

The genes are TRBV19 and TRBJ1-3, with 10 bases lining up with TRBD1. The V segment lost 8 bases and the J segment 0 bases; nucleotides outside the gene matches: 4. Germline lookup yields CDR1 LNHDA and CDR2 SQIVND (reference sequence). This CDR3 is built from 15 residues. The CDR3 region is CASGDRGFSGNTIYF. The CDR3 bases are TGTGCCAGTGGGGACAGGGGATTCTCTGGAAACACCATATATTTT.

The gene calls are TRBV28 and TRBJ1-5; TRBD1 might be the D (6 bases). CDR3 length: 14 amino acids. The germline V and J ends were trimmed by 7 bases and 5 bases, with 15 bases remaining between them. CDR1 is MDHEN, CDR2 SYDVKM, per germline. CDR3 DNA sequence: TGTGCCAGCACTCTTCAGGGACATTATCAGCCCCAGCATTTT. The encoded protein is CASTLQGHYQPQHF.

The chain joins TRBV29-1 to TRBJ2-7; D not resolved. From germline, CDR1 is SQVTM and CDR2 ANQGSEA. The CDR3 is made up of 11 amino acids. The V gene lost 3 bases and the J gene lost 1 base, with 4 bases spanning the gap. CDR3 sequence: CSVEGSYEQYF. CDR3 sequence (DNA): TGCAGCGTTGAGGGGTCCTACGAGCAGTACTTC.

There are a few counts of this clone. The chain employs TRBV19 and TRBJ1-1, with 7 bases matching TRBD1. This CDR3 is 14 amino acids long. CDR1 and CDR2 from the germline V gene are LNHDA and SQIVND (reference sequence). V shed 7 bases and J 1 base; nucleotides not matched to a gene: 6. CDR3: CASTWDRKNTEAFF. The CDR3 DNA follows: TGTGCCAGTACCTGGGACAGAAAGAACACTGAAGCTTTCTTT. The whole variable domain, remainder taken from reference TRBV19 and TRBJ1-1, is DGGITQSPKYLFRKEGQNVTLSCEQNLNHDAMYWYRQDPGQGLRLIYYSQIVNDFQKGDIAEGYSVSREKKESFPLTVTSAQKNPTAFYLCASTWDRKNTEAFFGQGTRLTVV.

V usage is TRBV15 and J usage is TRBJ2-2, with a weak D call TRBD2 (5 bases). This CDR3 has 12 residues. Germline assignment: CDR1 LNHNV and CDR2 YYDKDF (reference sequence). V was trimmed by 3 bases and J by 7 bases, leaving 6 bases between them. Written as DNA, the CDR3 is TGTGCCACCAGCAGGGCGGGCGGGGAGCTGTTTTTT. It translates to CATSRAGGELFF.

V gene TRBV12-3 or TRBV12-4 combines with J gene TRBJ2-7, with TRBD2 as a possible D gene (5 bases). The CDR3 spans 11 residues. V lost 6 bases to trimming and J lost 6 bases, with 9 bases between them. The CDR3 bases are TGTGCCAGCAGCCCCGGAGGCGAGCAGTACTTC. Residues: CASSPGGEQYF.

The rearrangement links TRBV4-2 to TRBJ1-1; no definite D call. The CDR3 contains 11 residues. CDR1 and CDR2 from the germline V gene are LGHNA and YNFKEQ. Trimming took 5 bases from V and 3 from J, leaving 4 bases between them. The CDR3: CASSAHTEAFF. In nucleotides, the CDR3 is TGTGCCAGCAGCGCCCACACTGAAGCTTTCTTT.

This sequence joins TRBV30 and TRBJ2-5, with D possibly TRBD1 on 6 matching bases. The CDR3 runs to 15 residues. Looked up from germline, CDR1 is GTSNPN and CDR2 is SVGIG (reference sequence). V dropped 1 base and J dropped 5 bases, with 17 bases sitting between them. Here the CDR3 DNA reads TGTGCCTGGAGTGGGGGGACATCTCTGGCGGAGACCCAGTACTTC. Translation gives CAWSGGTSLAETQYF.

The chain couples TRBV6-2 or TRBV6-3 to TRBJ2-5; weak D call: TRBD1 (5 bases). V lost 6 bases and J lost 8, with 13 bases in between. The CDR3 is made up of 12 amino acids. CDR1 is MNHEY, CDR2 SVGEGT, per germline. CDR3 sequence (DNA): TGTGCCAGCAGCCCAAGGACATTTACCCAGTACTTC. This translates into CASSPRTFTQYF.